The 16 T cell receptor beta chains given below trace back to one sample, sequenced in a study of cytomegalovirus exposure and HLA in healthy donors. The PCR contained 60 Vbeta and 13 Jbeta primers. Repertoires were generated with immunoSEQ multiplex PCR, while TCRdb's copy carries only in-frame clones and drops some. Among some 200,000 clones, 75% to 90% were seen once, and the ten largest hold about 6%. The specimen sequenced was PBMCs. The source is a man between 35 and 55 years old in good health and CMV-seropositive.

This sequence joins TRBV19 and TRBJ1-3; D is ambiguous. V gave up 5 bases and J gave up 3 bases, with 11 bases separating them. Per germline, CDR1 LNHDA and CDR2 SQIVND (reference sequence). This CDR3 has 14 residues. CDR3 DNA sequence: TGTGCCAGTAGTCGCAACGGGTATGGAAACACCATATATTTT. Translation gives CASSRNGYGNTIYF.

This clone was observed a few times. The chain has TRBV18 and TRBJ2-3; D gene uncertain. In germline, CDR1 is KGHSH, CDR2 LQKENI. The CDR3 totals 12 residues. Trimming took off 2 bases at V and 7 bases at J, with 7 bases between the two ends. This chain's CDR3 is CASSPSHYTQYF. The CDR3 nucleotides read TGTGCCAGCTCACCATCCCACTATACGCAGTATTTT.

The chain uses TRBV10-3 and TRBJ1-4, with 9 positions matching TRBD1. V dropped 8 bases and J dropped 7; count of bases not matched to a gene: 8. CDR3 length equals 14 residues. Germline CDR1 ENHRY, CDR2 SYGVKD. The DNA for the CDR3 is TGTGCCATCGCGCCGGACAGGGGACCTGAAAAACTGTTTTTT. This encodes CAIAPDRGPEKLFF.

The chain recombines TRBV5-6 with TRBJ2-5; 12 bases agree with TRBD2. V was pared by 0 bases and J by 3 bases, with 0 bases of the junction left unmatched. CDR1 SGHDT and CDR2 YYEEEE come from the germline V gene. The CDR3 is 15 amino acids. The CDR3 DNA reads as TGTGCCAGCAGCTTGGGACTAGCGGGGGAAGAGACCCAGTACTTC. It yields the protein CASSLGLAGEETQYF.

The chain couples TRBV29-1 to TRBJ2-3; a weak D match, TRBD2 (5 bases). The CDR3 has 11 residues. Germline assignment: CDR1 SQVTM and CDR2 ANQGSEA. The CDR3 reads CRAGARDTQYF. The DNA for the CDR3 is TGCAGGGCGGGTGCCCGAGATACGCAGTATTTT.

CDR3 DNA sequence: TGTGCCTGGAGTCGCACAGGGGGTTTAGAAAAACTGTTTTTT. As protein: CAWSRTGGLEKLFF. The chain employs TRBV30 and TRBJ1-4; 8 positions match TRBD1. The CDR3 has 14 residues. Per germline, CDR1 GTSNPN and CDR2 SVGIG (reference sequence). V gave up 2 bases and J gave up 8 bases; unmatched junction bases: 7.

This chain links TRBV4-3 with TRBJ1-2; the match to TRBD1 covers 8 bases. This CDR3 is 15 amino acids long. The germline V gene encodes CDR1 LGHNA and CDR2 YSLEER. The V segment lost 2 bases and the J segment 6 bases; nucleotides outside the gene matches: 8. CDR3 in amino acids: CASSQPRDRSHGYTF. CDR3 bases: TGCGCCAGCAGCCAACCGCGGGACAGGTCGCATGGCTACACCTTC.

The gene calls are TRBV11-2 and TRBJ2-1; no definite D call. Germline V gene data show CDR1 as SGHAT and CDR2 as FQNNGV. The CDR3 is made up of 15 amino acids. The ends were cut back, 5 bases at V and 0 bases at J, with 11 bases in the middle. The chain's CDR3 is CASSRISSSYNEQFF. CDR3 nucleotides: TGTGCCAGCAGCCGAATATCGAGCTCCTACAATGAGCAGTTCTTC.

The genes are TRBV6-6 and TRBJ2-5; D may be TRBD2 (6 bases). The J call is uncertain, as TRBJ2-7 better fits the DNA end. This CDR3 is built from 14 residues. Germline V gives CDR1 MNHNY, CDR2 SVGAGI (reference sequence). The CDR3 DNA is TGTGCCAGCAGTTACAGGGGAGGTGAACTCGAGCAGTACTTC. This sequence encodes CASSYRGGELEQYF.

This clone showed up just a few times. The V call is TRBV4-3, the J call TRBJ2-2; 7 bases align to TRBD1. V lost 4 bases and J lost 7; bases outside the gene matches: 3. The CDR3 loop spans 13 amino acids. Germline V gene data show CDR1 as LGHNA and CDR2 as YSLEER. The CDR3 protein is CASSPGGIGELFF. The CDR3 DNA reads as TGCGCCAGCAGCCCAGGGGGAATCGGGGAGCTGTTTTTT.

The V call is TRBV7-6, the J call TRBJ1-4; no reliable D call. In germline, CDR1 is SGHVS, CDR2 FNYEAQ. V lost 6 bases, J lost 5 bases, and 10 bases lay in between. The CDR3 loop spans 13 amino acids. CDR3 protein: CASRYSWNEKLFF. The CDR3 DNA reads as TGTGCCAGCAGGTACAGTTGGAATGAAAAACTGTTTTTT.

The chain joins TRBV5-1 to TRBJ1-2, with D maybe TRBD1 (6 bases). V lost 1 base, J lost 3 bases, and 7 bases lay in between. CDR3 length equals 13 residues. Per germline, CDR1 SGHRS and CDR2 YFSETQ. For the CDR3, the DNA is TGCGCCAGCAGCTTGCACAGGGACTATGGCTACACCTTC. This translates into CASSLHRDYGYTF.

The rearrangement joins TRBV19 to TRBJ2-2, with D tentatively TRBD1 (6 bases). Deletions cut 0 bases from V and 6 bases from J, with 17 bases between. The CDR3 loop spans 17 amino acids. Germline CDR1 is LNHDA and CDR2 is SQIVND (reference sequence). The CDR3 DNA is TGTGCCAGTAGTATAGATCTTACAGGGAGCTTCGCCGGGGAGCTGTTTTTT. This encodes CASSIDLTGSFAGELFF.

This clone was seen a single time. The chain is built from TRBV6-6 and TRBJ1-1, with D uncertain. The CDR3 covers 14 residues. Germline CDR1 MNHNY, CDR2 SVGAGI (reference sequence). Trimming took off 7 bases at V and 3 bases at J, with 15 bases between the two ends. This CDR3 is CASTRGKADTEAFF. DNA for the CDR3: TGTGCCAGCACGCGAGGGAAAGCGGACACTGAAGCTTTCTTT.

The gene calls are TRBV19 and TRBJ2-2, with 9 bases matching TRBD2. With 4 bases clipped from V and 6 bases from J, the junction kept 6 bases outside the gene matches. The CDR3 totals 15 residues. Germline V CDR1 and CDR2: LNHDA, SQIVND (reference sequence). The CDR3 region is CASSKRGGAAGELFF. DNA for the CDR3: TGTGCCAGTAGTAAGCGCGGGGGGGCCGCCGGGGAGCTGTTTTTT.

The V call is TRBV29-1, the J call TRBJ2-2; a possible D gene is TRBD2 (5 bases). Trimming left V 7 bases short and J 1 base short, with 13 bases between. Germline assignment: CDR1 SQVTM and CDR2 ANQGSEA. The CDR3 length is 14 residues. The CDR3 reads CSARAVMNTGELFF. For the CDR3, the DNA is TGCAGCGCTAGAGCGGTAATGAACACCGGGGAGCTGTTTTTT.